This TCR beta chain was found in a study of CD8 T cells in ankylosing spondylitis. Whole-study findings and limits: Significant enrichment of disease-linked clones was reported in matched ankylosing spondylitis synovial fluid.

Germline trimming cut 4 bases from V and 7 bases from J; bases unmatched to any gene: 7. Looked up from germline, CDR1 is LGHDT and CDR2 is YNNKEL (reference sequence). The CDR3 sequence is 14 residues long. TCRdb itself ran the 5' RACE reads through MiXCR, one entry per CDR3 protein. The data show tens of thousands of distinct CDR3 sequences, less than 6% seen once. This clonotype has ten or more counts. Its antigen is still unknown. The receptor's source is a male donor with ankylosing spondylitis or in good health (not recorded which). Sequencing was carried out using blood, either unsorted or a sorted T cell fraction (not recorded which). The chain is built from TRBV3-1 and TRBJ1-2; 9 positions match TRBD1. The CDR3 spells CASSLSDRGAGYTF. The CDR3 DNA reads as TGTGCCAGCAGCCTATCGGACAGGGGTGCTGGCTACACCTTC. The full variable domain, in which reference TRBV3-1 and TRBJ1-2 provide the parts outside the CDR3, is DTAVSQTPKYLVTQMGNDKSIKCEQNLGHDTMYWYKQDSKKFLKIMFSYNNKELIINETVPNRFSPKSPDKAHLNLHINSLELGDSAVYFCASSLSDRGAGYTFGSGTRLTVV.